One sample yielded the 27 T cell receptor beta chains listed below, sequenced in a study of blood T cell repertoires in COVID-19. The data were produced by immunoSEQ multiplex PCR, yet TCRdb's version contains in-frame clones alone and is incomplete. The data hold under 200,000 clones, with 70% to 85% observed a single time. Sample: peripheral blood. Receptor source: a man in his 60s who had recovered from COVID-19.

This clone is a singleton in its sample. This sequence joins TRBV30 and TRBJ1-4, with D possibly being TRBD1 (5 bases). Germline CDR1 GTSNPN, CDR2 SVGIG (reference sequence). V was cut by 1 base and J by 4 bases, with 10 bases left in between. CDR3 length: 14 amino acids. CDR3 nucleotide sequence: TGTGCCTGGAGTGGGGTCAGGGTTAATGAAAAACTGTTTTTT. Its protein product is CAWSGVRVNEKLFF.

The chain links TRBV7-2 to TRBJ2-2, with D maybe TRBD2 (5 bases). Trimming shortened V by 7 bases and J by 5 bases, and 17 bases separated the two germline ends. CDR1 is SGHTA, CDR2 FQGNSA, per germline. The CDR3 runs 15 residues. The CDR3 nucleotides are TGTGCCAGCAACCCGGGGTTTCGCGGGACCGGGGAGCTGTTTTTT. Translation: CASNPGFRGTGELFF.

This clone was counted between two and nine times. In DNA form, the CDR3 reads TGTGCCACGATGACAGGGCCCACCGGGGAGCTGTTTTTT. This sequence encodes CATMTGPTGELFF. The J gene is TRBJ2-2, the V gene TRBV6-5; 7 bases agree with TRBD1. The J segment lost 4 bases and the V segment lost 10 bases, leaving 6 bases of the junction unmatched. The germline V gene has CDR1 MNHEY and CDR2 SVGAGI. This CDR3 region has 13 residues.

The chain couples TRBV30 to TRBJ2-5, with a weak D call TRBD1 (7 bases). V was pared by 3 bases and J by 5 bases, with 13 bases between. The CDR3 loop spans 13 amino acids. Germline CDR1 GTSNPN, CDR2 SVGIG (reference sequence). CDR3 sequence: CAWRQGGGETQYF. CDR3 nucleotide sequence: TGTGCCTGGAGGCAGGGGGGAGGTGAGACCCAGTACTTC.

The chain is built from TRBV21-1 and TRBJ2-2; TRBD2 reflects the table's D call only, with no check against the DNA. TRBV21-1 is an annotated pseudogene. The CDR3 consists of 19 residues. This CDR3 is CASSKPGVAGGPDTGELFF. The CDR3, as DNA: TGTGCCAGCAGCAAACCGGGAGTAGCGGGGGGCCCAGACACCGGGGAGCTGTTTTTT.

The V call is TRBV3-1 (or the pseudogene TRBV3-2), the J call TRBJ2-7; D remains ambiguous. There are 13 residues in the CDR3. Trimming stripped 1 base from V and 7 bases from J, with 11 bases between. Germline-derived CDR1 and CDR2 are LGHDT and YNNKEL (reference sequence). As DNA, the CDR3 is TGTGCCAGCAGCCAAGGGCGGCCTGGGGAGCAGTACTTC. Protein product: CASSQGRPGEQYF.

The table lists this clone with a count of one. The chain is built from TRBV7-2 and TRBJ2-7; 10 bases are a match to TRBD2. V trimming: 8 bases; J trimming: 4 bases; junction bases outside the gene matches: 8. The CDR3 extends over 14 amino acids. In germline, CDR1 is SGHTA, CDR2 FQGNSA. The CDR3 region has the DNA TGTGCCAGCCTCTTGGCTAGCGGGGGTTACGAGCAGTACTTC. Residues: CASLLASGGYEQYF.

The genes are TRBV19 and TRBJ1-4; TRBD1 is a possible D gene (6 bases). Germline V gene data show CDR1 as LNHDA and CDR2 as SQIVND (reference sequence). The V and J ends lost 7 bases and 4 bases respectively, with 10 bases between them. The CDR3 has 13 amino acids. The CDR3 spells CASNGQINEKLFF. The DNA for the CDR3 is TGTGCCAGTAACGGACAGATTAATGAAAAACTGTTTTTT.

The chain combines TRBV11-1 with TRBJ1-6; weak D call: TRBD1 (5 bases). Germline V gene lookup returns CDR1 SGHAT and CDR2 FQDESV (reference sequence). The V end lost 2 bases, the J end lost 7 bases, and 12 bases lay between the germline ends. The CDR3 has 15 amino acids. CDR3 region: CASSLRGTENSPLHF. The CDR3 nucleotides are TGTGCCAGCAGCTTACGGGGGACGGAAAATTCACCCCTCCACTTT.

V usage is TRBV9 and J usage is TRBJ2-5; D is unresolved. This CDR3 spans 14 amino acids. Trimming shortened V by 2 bases and J by 1 base, and 9 bases separated the two germline ends. Germline assignment: CDR1 SGDLS and CDR2 YYNGEE. CDR3 amino acids: CASSVGHSQETQYF. DNA of the CDR3: TGTGCCAGCAGCGTGGGTCACAGCCAAGAGACCCAGTACTTC.

The chain has TRBV3-1 (or the pseudogene TRBV3-2) and TRBJ2-5; a weak D match, TRBD1 (5 bases). The V gene lost 4 bases and the J gene lost 5 bases, with 14 bases spanning the gap. The CDR3 extends over 14 amino acids. Germline V gene sequence: CDR1 LGHDT, CDR2 YNNKEL (reference sequence). CDR3 amino acids: CASSPLGAEETQYF. CDR3 in DNA: TGTGCCAGCAGCCCATTAGGGGCGGAGGAGACCCAGTACTTC.

This chain links TRBV6-1 with TRBJ2-7; TRBD1 is a possible D gene (5 bases). Germline-derived CDR1 and CDR2 are MNHNS and SASEGT. The CDR3 has 17 residues. Trimming took off 1 base at V and 5 bases at J, with 21 bases between the two ends. CDR3 residues: CASSEDVYGLGVDEQYF. The CDR3 DNA sequence: TGTGCCAGCAGTGAAGATGTTTATGGGTTAGGGGTAGACGAGCAGTACTTC.

The V gene is TRBV5-4, the J gene TRBJ2-3, with TRBD2 matching over 12 bases. Per the germline V gene, CDR1 is SGHNT and CDR2 is YYREEE (reference sequence). This CDR3 is 16 amino acids long. With 3 bases clipped from V and 3 bases from J, the junction kept 5 bases outside the gene matches. This chain's CDR3 is CASSSWTSGATDTQYF. The CDR3 region has the DNA TGTGCCAGCAGCTCCTGGACTAGCGGGGCTACAGATACGCAGTATTTT.

CDR3 coding DNA: TGTGCCAGCAGCTGGGGGGACCAGCCCCAGCATTTT. It is translated as CASSWGDQPQHF. The rearrangement uses TRBV7-9 and TRBJ1-5, with D maybe TRBD1 (5 bases). V lost 4 bases and J 7 bases, leaving 8 bases between the germline ends. Per germline, CDR1 SEHNR and CDR2 FQNEAQ (reference sequence). The CDR3 runs to 12 residues.

This clone was seen only once. The chain links TRBV7-2 to TRBJ1-3; the match to TRBD1 covers 7 bases. Germline V CDR1 and CDR2: SGHTA, FQGNSA. The CDR3 sequence is 17 residues long. V lost 4 bases and J lost 0; bases outside the gene matches: 9. CDR3 loop: CASSSTPGQSSGNTIYF. In DNA form, the CDR3 reads TGTGCCAGCAGCTCAACGCCGGGACAGAGCTCTGGAAACACCATATATTTT.

DNA of the CDR3: TGTGCCATCAGTGAGTCCATCCTGGGGGGGGTCGGCAATCAGCCCCAGCATTTT. Translation: CAISESILGGVGNQPQHF. The V and J genes are TRBV10-3 and TRBJ1-5; maybe TRBD1 (5 bases). The CDR3 has 18 amino acids. Germline CDR1 is ENHRY and CDR2 is SYGVKD. Trimming pared 0 bases from V and 2 bases from J, leaving 17 bases between.

The chain recombines TRBV19 with TRBJ1-6; 7 positions match TRBD1. Germline V gene data show CDR1 as LNHDA and CDR2 as SQIVND (reference sequence). The CDR3 has 17 amino acids. V shed 3 bases, J shed 4 bases, and the junction held 9 bases outside the gene matches. The CDR3, as DNA: TGTGCCAGTAGTATTGGAGGGGGCGCCGGATATAATTCACCCCTCCACTTT. Translation: CASSIGGGAGYNSPLHF.

The chain uses TRBV7-9 and TRBJ2-1; TRBD2 agrees at 12 bases. Losses at the gene ends were 1 base for V and 0 bases for J; bases not matched to a gene: 1. The germline V gene encodes CDR1 SEHNR and CDR2 FQNEAQ (reference sequence). The CDR3 is 17 amino acids. CDR3 sequence reads: CASSLELAGGSYNEQFF. The DNA for the CDR3 is TGTGCCAGCAGCTTAGAACTAGCGGGGGGCTCCTACAATGAGCAGTTCTTC.

This chain connects TRBV7-3 to TRBJ2-2; D gene unclear. Trimming took 2 bases from V and 0 from J, leaving 13 bases between them. The CDR3 loop spans 17 amino acids. Germline-derived CDR1 and CDR2 are SGHTA and FQGTGA. As DNA, the CDR3 is TGTGCCAGCAGCTTACAACCCGCTACAGCGAACACCGGGGAGCTGTTTTTT. Protein: CASSLQPATANTGELFF.

The chain joins TRBV30 to TRBJ2-7, with D possibly TRBD1 on 5 matching bases. The V gene lost 5 bases and the J gene lost 2 bases, with 16 bases spanning the gap. Germline assignment: CDR1 GTSNPN and CDR2 SVGIG (reference sequence). CDR3 size: 14 residues. Here the CDR3 reads CAWSADNVPYEQYF. DNA for the CDR3: TGTGCCTGGTCCGCGGACAATGTACCCTACGAGCAGTACTTC.

The genes are TRBV2 and TRBJ1-2; a possible D gene is TRBD1 (5 bases). V was shortened by 0 bases and J by 8 bases, with 19 bases between the two germline ends. The CDR3 is 16 amino acids. Germline-derived CDR1 and CDR2 are SNHLY and FYNNEI. CDR3 coding DNA: TGTGCCAGCAGTGAAGCGCTTCAACGTTGGGGGGTAGGCTACACCTTC. Translation: CASSEALQRWGVGYTF.

V usage is TRBV27 and J usage is TRBJ2-3, with 9 bases fitting TRBD1. CDR1 is MNHEY and CDR2 is SMNVEV in the germline V gene (reference sequence). The V gene end was trimmed by 4 bases and the J gene end by 5 bases; junction bases not matched to a gene: 10. The CDR3 has 16 amino acids. The CDR3 DNA reads TGTGCCAGCAGTTCCCATGACAGGGGGATGGGAGATACGCAGTATTTT. Protein: CASSSHDRGMGDTQYF.

The gene calls are TRBV28 and TRBJ1-1, with D hard to call. Germline CDR1 MDHEN, CDR2 SYDVKM. The V end was cut by 5 bases, the J end by 5 bases, with 15 bases between. The CDR3 has 14 amino acids. Here the CDR3 DNA reads TGTGCCAGCAGTCCCCTGGAGACTGGGACTGAAGCTTTCTTT. This codes for CASSPLETGTEAFF.

This clone was counted once. V is TRBV5-6 and J is TRBJ1-2, with 7 bases aligning to TRBD1. The ends lost 6 bases at V and 5 bases at J; junction bases unmatched: 13. CDR1 is SGHDT and CDR2 is YYEEEE in the germline V gene. The CDR3 has 15 residues. The CDR3 DNA reads TGTGCCAGCATCCTTTCCGGGACCAGGGGGTATGGCTACACCTTC. Translated: CASILSGTRGYGYTF.

This clone was seen just once. This chain joins TRBV5-4 and TRBJ1-1; D perhaps matches TRBD1 (5 bases). V was clipped by 1 base and J by 3 bases, with 16 bases between them. In germline, CDR1 is SGHNT, CDR2 YYREEE (reference sequence). The CDR3 is made up of 16 amino acids. The CDR3 nucleotides read TGTGCCAGCAGCTTGTTGGGCGGGGTGGGGGACACTGAAGCTTTCTTT. It codes for CASSLLGGVGDTEAFF. The full variable domain, completed using reference TRBV5-4 and TRBJ1-1, is ETGVTQSPTHLIKTRGQQVTLRCSSQSGHNTVSWYQQALGQGPQFIFQYYREEENGRGNFPPRFSGLQFPNYSSELNVNALELDDSALYLCASSLLGGVGDTEAFFGQGTRLTVV.

Here the CDR3 DNA reads TGTGCCACCGGGGACACGAGGGGACAGCCCCAGCATTTT. It encodes CATGDTRGQPQHF. The rearrangement links TRBV24-1 to TRBJ1-5; D is possibly TRBD1 (6 bases). The germline V and J ends were trimmed by 9 bases and 7 bases, with 15 bases remaining between them. CDR3 length: 13 residues. The germline V gene has CDR1 KGHDR and CDR2 SFDVKD.

This clone was detected only a few times. CDR3 DNA sequence: TGTGCCAGTAGTATAAGGGGACAGGGCACTGAAGCTTTCTTT. Translating gives CASSIRGQGTEAFF. The chain carries TRBV19 and TRBJ1-1, with TRBD1 identical over 9 bases. Germline V gene data show CDR1 as LNHDA and CDR2 as SQIVND (reference sequence). CDR3 size: 14 residues. The trim removed 2 bases at V and 4 bases at J, leaving 2 bases unmatched. The variable domain in full, with the rest retrieved from reference TRBV19 and TRBJ1-1, is DGGITQSPKYLFRKEGQNVTLSCEQNLNHDAMYWYRQDPGQGLRLIYYSQIVNDFQKGDIAEGYSVSREKKESFPLTVTSAQKNPTAFYLCASSIRGQGTEAFFGQGTRLTVV.